This TCR beta chain was profiled in a study of control samples from healthy donors and cancer patients. Germline lookup yields CDR1 LGHDT and CDR2 YNNKEL (reference sequence). The CDR3 is 16 amino acids. Trimming at V came to 1 base and at J to 0 bases, leaving 3 bases not matched to a gene. Sequencing was performed with immunoSEQ multiplex PCR; in TCRdb, only in-frame clones are kept and a portion is missing. The table shows roughly 400,000 clones, with around nine tenths occurring only once. The material sequenced was PBMCs. This chain joins TRBV3-1 (or the pseudogene TRBV3-2) and TRBJ2-5; TRBD2 aligns across 9 bases. This receptor was taken from a man in his forties or fifties with head and neck cancer. CDR3 sequence reads: CASSQVAGGYQETQYF. The DNA of the CDR3 is TGTGCCAGCAGCCAAGTTGCGGGGGGGTACCAAGAGACCCAGTACTTC.